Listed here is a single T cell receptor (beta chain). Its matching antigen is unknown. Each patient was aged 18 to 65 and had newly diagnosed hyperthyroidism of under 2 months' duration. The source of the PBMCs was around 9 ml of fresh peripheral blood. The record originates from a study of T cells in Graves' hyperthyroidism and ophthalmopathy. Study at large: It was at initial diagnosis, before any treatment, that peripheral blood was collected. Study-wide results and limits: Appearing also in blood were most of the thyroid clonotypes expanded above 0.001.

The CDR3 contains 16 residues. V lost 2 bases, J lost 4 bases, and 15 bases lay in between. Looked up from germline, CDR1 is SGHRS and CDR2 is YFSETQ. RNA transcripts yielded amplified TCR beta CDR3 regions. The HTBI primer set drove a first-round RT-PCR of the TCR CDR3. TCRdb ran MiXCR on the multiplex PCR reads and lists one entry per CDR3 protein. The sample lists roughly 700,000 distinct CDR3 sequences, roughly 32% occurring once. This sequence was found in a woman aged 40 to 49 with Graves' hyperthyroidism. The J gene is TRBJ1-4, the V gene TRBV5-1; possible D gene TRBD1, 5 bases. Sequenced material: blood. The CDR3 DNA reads TGCGCCAGCAGCTTCCGGCCGTCGGGGGGTAATGAAAAACTGTTTTTT. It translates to CASSFRPSGGNEKLFF.